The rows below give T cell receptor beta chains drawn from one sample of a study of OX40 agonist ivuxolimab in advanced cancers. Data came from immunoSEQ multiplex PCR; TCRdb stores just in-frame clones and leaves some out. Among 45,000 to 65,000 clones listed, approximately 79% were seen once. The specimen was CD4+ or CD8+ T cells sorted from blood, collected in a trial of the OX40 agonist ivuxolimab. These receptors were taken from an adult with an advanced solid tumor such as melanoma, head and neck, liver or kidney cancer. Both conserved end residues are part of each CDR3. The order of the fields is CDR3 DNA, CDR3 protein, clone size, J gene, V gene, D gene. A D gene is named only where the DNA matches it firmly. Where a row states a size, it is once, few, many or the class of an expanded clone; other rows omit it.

TGTGCCAGCAGTTTTATGCGGGGGGAAAAACTGTTTTTT | CASSFMRGEKLFF | few | TRBJ1-4 | TRBV27 | -
TGTGCCAGCAGCTTAGATGGGACTCTTAATGAAAAACTGTTTTTT | CASSLDGTLNEKLFF | - | TRBJ1-4 | TRBV7-9 | -
TGTGCCAGCAGCTCACTAGCGGGGGGGCCCACCGGGGAGCTGTTTTTT | CASSSLAGGPTGELFF | - | TRBJ2-2 | TRBV7-9 | TRBD2
TGTGCCAGCAGTTTAGTGACTAGCGGGAGCGACAATGAGCAGTTCTTC | CASSLVTSGSDNEQFF | - | TRBJ2-1 | TRBV28 | TRBD2
TGCGCCAGCAGCCGGGAGGCCGGTACACAAGAGACCCAGTACTTC | CASSREAGTQETQYF | few | TRBJ2-5 | TRBV5-1 | TRBD2
TGTGCCAGCAGCTCGACAGGGACCGCTGAAGCTTTCTTT | CASSSTGTAEAFF | few | TRBJ1-1 | TRBV5-5 | TRBD1
TGTGCCAGCAGCCCTAAGGGACTAGCGGGAAACGAGCAGTACTTC | CASSPKGLAGNEQYF | - | TRBJ2-7 | TRBV28 | TRBD2
TGTGCCAGCAGCCCGGGACCGCTGAACACCGGGGAGCTGTTTTTT | CASSPGPLNTGELFF | once | TRBJ2-2 | TRBV7-9 | -
TGTGCCACCAGCAGAGCACAGGGCTCCCGATCCTACGAGCAGTACTTC | CATSRAQGSRSYEQYF | few | TRBJ2-7 | TRBV15 | -
TGTGCCAGCAGTCCCGGCGGGGCGGGAGGATCCATCTACGAGCAGTACTTC | CASSPGGAGGSIYEQYF | - | TRBJ2-7 | TRBV27 | TRBD2
TGTGCCAGCAGTGTTGGACAATACACCGGGGAGCTGTTTTTT | CASSVGQYTGELFF | - | TRBJ2-2 | TRBV6-1 | -
TGTGCCGCGGGGGTCTTCAATCAGCCCCAGCATTTT | CAAGVFNQPQHF | - | TRBJ1-5 | TRBV6-6 | -
TGTGCCAGCTCGCCTGACAGGGGGAACACTGAAGCTTTCTTT | CASSPDRGNTEAFF | few | TRBJ1-1 | TRBV18 | TRBD1
TGTGCCAGCAGTTTATTTTCCCTAGCCAAAAACATTCAGTACTTC | CASSLFSLAKNIQYF | - | TRBJ2-4 | TRBV28 | -
TGTGCCAGCAGCTTAGCGGGCAGGGGGAAAGAGTGGTCACCCCTCCACTTT | CASSLAGRGKEWSPLHF | - | TRBJ1-6 | TRBV7-1 | TRBD1
TGCAGCACCAAAACGGCAGGGGACACTGAAGCTTTCTTT | CSTKTAGDTEAFF | - | TRBJ1-1 | TRBV29-1 | -
TGTGCCAGCAGTTCGAGGACGGAAGAATACGAGCAGTACTTC | CASSSRTEEYEQYF | - | TRBJ2-7 | TRBV27 | -
TGTGCCAGCACCCAGGAAGGGGATCTACAGTATTTT | CASTQEGDLQYF | - | TRBJ2-3 | TRBV6-5 | -
TGCAGCGTTGGGTTGTCAGTCGGCACAGATACGCAGTATTTT | CSVGLSVGTDTQYF | - | TRBJ2-3 | TRBV29-1 | -
TGCGCCAGCAGCCAAGTACAGGGCGTAGAGACCCAGTACTTC | CASSQVQGVETQYF | - | TRBJ2-5 | TRBV4-1 | -
TGCAGCGTTCATAGCGGGGGGGCCTACGAGCAGTACTTC | CSVHSGGAYEQYF | - | TRBJ2-7 | TRBV29-1 | TRBD2
TGTGCCACCCATCGGACAGGGGGAAATACTGAAGCTTTCTTT | CATHRTGGNTEAFF | once | TRBJ1-1 | TRBV6-6 | TRBD1
TGTGCCTGCCTACCGGCAGGGACCTACAATGAGCAGTTCTTC | CACLPAGTYNEQFF | - | TRBJ2-1 | TRBV30 | -
TGCGCCAGCAGCTTGGCTTTCGACACTGAAGCTTTCTTT | CASSLAFDTEAFF | - | TRBJ1-1 | TRBV5-1 | -
TGTGCCAGCAGCTCCCTGGGGGACAGGGGAACGAATGAGCAGTTCTTC | CASSSLGDRGTNEQFF | - | TRBJ2-1 | TRBV7-9 | TRBD1
TGTGCCAGCAGCTCGGAGTGGAATGAGCAGTTCTTC | CASSSEWNEQFF | - | TRBJ2-1 | TRBV7-2 | -
TGTGCCAGCAGCTTGACGGCAGGTGAGCAGTTCTTC | CASSLTAGEQFF | few | TRBJ2-1 | TRBV5-6 | -
TGTGCCAGCAGCGTAGAGGCCAGGGGATCTAATGAAAAACTGTTTTTT | CASSVEARGSNEKLFF | once | TRBJ1-4 | TRBV9 | -
TGTGCCAGCCATGAGCTGGACAGGAATTACAATGAGCAGTTCTTC | CASHELDRNYNEQFF | few | TRBJ2-1 | TRBV28 | TRBD1
TGTGCCAGCTCCGTCGGGCTTAGGAATGAGCAGTTCTTC | CASSVGLRNEQFF | - | TRBJ2-1 | TRBV5-4 | -
TGTGCCAGCAGCCCAGGAACAGTTGGAAACACCATATATTTT | CASSPGTVGNTIYF | - | TRBJ1-3 | TRBV7-4 | -
TGTGCCAGCAGCTCAGGGGGGACAGGGATGAACACTGAAGCTTTCTTT | CASSSGGTGMNTEAFF | - | TRBJ1-1 | TRBV5-4 | TRBD1
TGTGCCATCAGTGAGTCGCCTCAGCCCCAGCATTTT | CAISESPQPQHF | - | TRBJ1-5 | TRBV10-3 | -